The 20 T cell receptor beta chains presented below share a single source sample, sequenced in a study of T cell changes during pregnancy in multiple sclerosis. Assay: immunoSEQ multiplex PCR; the TCRdb copy retains only in-frame clones and omits some. The sample has some 46,000 clones, around 94% seen once. Sequencing was done on a sample of peripheral blood. The receptors were sampled from a female donor with multiple sclerosis, enrolled in a pregnancy study.

The chain couples TRBV5-1 to TRBJ2-6; D is ambiguous. Per the germline V gene, CDR1 is SGHRS and CDR2 is YFSETQ. V lost 0 bases and J 1 base, leaving 5 bases between the germline ends. The CDR3 covers 15 residues. For the CDR3, the DNA is TGCGCCAGCAGCTTGGCGGTATCTGGGGCCAACGTCCTGACTTTC. Protein product: CASSLAVSGANVLTF.

The gene calls are TRBV2 and TRBJ2-1; no firm D call. Trimming shortened V by 4 bases and J by 3 bases, and 16 bases separated the two germline ends. Germline CDR1 SNHLY, CDR2 FYNNEI. The CDR3 is made up of 16 amino acids. This chain's CDR3 is CASSVLTANYYNEQFF. The CDR3 bases are TGTGCCAGCAGTGTTCTCACAGCAAACTACTACAATGAGCAGTTCTTC.

This chain joins TRBV4-1 and TRBJ2-7; maybe TRBD2 (5 bases). The length of the CDR3 is 13 residues. The germline V and J ends were trimmed by 5 bases and 0 bases, with 8 bases remaining between them. Germline V gene lookup returns CDR1 MGHRA and CDR2 YSYEKL. The CDR3 DNA reads TGCGCCAGCAGCTACGGGGACTCCTACGAGCAGTACTTC. This codes for CASSYGDSYEQYF.

V and J are TRBV4-3 and TRBJ2-3; 10 nucleotides line up with TRBD2. Germline V gene sequence: CDR1 LGHNA, CDR2 YSLEER. The CDR3 sequence is 15 residues long. The J segment lost 6 bases and the V segment lost 4 bases, leaving 7 bases of the junction unmatched. CDR3 sequence reads: CASSRREREGDTQYF. CDR3 in DNA: TGCGCCAGCAGCCGAAGAGAGCGGGAGGGGGATACGCAGTATTTT.

This clone is classed as medium-sized. The sample has other DNA sequences that encode this CDR3 too. The chain carries TRBV6-4 and TRBJ2-2; TRBD2 matches 9 bases. The J segment lost 3 bases and the V segment lost 4 bases, leaving 0 bases of the junction unmatched. This CDR3 has 14 residues. CDR1 is MRHNA, CDR2 SNTAGT, per germline. CDR3 protein: CASSGLADTGELFF. The CDR3 DNA reads as TGTGCCAGCAGTGGACTAGCGGACACCGGGGAGCTGTTTTTT.

This chain links TRBV18 with TRBJ2-5; D is unresolved. CDR3 length: 14 amino acids. Germline V gene sequence: CDR1 KGHSH, CDR2 LQKENI. V gave up 3 bases and J gave up 5 bases, with 13 bases separating them. The CDR3 region is CASSPGSDGETQYF. The CDR3 DNA reads as TGTGCCAGCTCACCCGGCAGTGACGGGGAGACCCAGTACTTC. The full variable domain, its missing parts supplied by reference TRBV18 and TRBJ2-5, is NAGVMQNPRHLVRRRGQEARLRCSPMKGHSHVYWYRQLPEEGLKFMVYLQKENIIDESGMPKERFSAEFPKEGPSILRIQQVVRGDSAAYFCASSPGSDGETQYFGPGTRLLVL.

The rearrangement uses TRBV9 and TRBJ1-1; a weak D match, TRBD1 (6 bases). Trimming stripped 0 bases from V and 10 bases from J, with 13 bases between. The CDR3 has 13 amino acids. Per the germline V gene, CDR1 is SGDLS and CDR2 is YYNGEE. CDR3 nucleotide sequence: TGTGCCAGCAGCGTAGCTACAGGGTATGTAGCTTTCTTT. It translates to CASSVATGYVAFF. Complete variable domain (other parts from reference TRBV9 and TRBJ1-1): DSGVTQTPKHLITATGQRVTLRCSPRSGDLSVYWYQQSLDQGLQFLIQYYNGEERAKGNILERFSAQQFPDLHSELNLSSLELGDSALYFCASSVATGYVAFFGQGTRLTVV.

The rearrangement links TRBV27 to TRBJ2-7, with 7 bases aligning to TRBD2. Germline V gene data show CDR1 as MNHEY and CDR2 as SMNVEV (reference sequence). This CDR3 is 14 amino acids long. Trimming removed 3 bases from V and 2 bases from J; junction bases left unmatched: 4. In nucleotides, the CDR3 is TGTGCCAGCAGTTTCGAAGCGGGACCCTACGAGCAGTACTTC. Protein product: CASSFEAGPYEQYF.

This clone was counted once. The rearrangement joins TRBV4-3 to TRBJ2-1; TRBD1 matches 11 bases. The CDR3 loop spans 16 amino acids. The J segment lost 6 bases and the V segment lost 0 bases, leaving 4 bases of the junction unmatched. Germline V CDR1 and CDR2: LGHNA, YSLEER. CDR3 loop: CASSQDPGTGGNEQFF. The CDR3 nucleotides read TGCGCCAGCAGCCAAGATCCTGGGACAGGGGGCAATGAGCAGTTCTTC.

The table lists this clone with a count of one. This rearrangement joins TRBV7-2 to TRBJ2-3; D unresolved. Germline V lookup: CDR1 SGHTA, CDR2 FQGNSA. The ends were cut back, 4 bases at V and 3 bases at J, with 5 bases in the middle. The CDR3 consists of 12 residues. The CDR3 coding sequence is TGTGCCAGCAGCTCGCTAACAGATACGCAGTATTTT. Amino acids: CASSSLTDTQYF.

This sequence joins TRBV4-1 and TRBJ1-2; 7 nucleotides agree with TRBD1. The germline V gene has CDR1 MGHRA and CDR2 YSYEKL. The CDR3 consists of 19 residues. Trimming removed 4 bases from V and 5 bases from J; junction bases left unmatched: 22. The CDR3 sequence: CASSLGLQTGVVKRYGYTF. The CDR3 DNA is TGCGCCAGCAGCCTCGGTCTCCAAACAGGGGTGGTGAAGCGGTATGGCTACACCTTC.

The J gene is TRBJ2-2, the V gene TRBV19; 8 bases match TRBD1. The V and J ends lost 6 bases and 7 bases, in that order; junction bases with no gene match: 7. Looked up from germline, CDR1 is LNHDA and CDR2 is SQIVND (reference sequence). CDR3 length: 14 amino acids. DNA of the CDR3: TGTGCCAGTAGAAAGGACAGGGAGATCGGGGAGCTGTTTTTT. Its protein product is CASRKDREIGELFF.

The chain is built from TRBV18 and TRBJ2-1, with 9 bases identical to TRBD2. This CDR3 region has 18 residues. Germline assignment: CDR1 KGHSH and CDR2 LQKENI. With V trimmed by 3 bases and J by 5 bases, 14 bases remained unmatched. CDR3 loop: CASSPLFNAGGPNNEQFF. Here the CDR3 DNA reads TGTGCCAGCTCACCCCTATTTAACGCGGGAGGGCCCAACAATGAGCAGTTCTTC.

Concerning this clone: Distinct nucleotide sequences in the sample also encode this CDR3. The chain employs TRBV19 and TRBJ1-1; unclear D gene. CDR3 length: 13 residues. The ends were cut back, 5 bases at V and 0 bases at J, with 7 bases in the middle. CDR1 is LNHDA, CDR2 SQIVND, per germline (reference sequence). The CDR3 DNA reads TGTGCCAGTAGTGCAGGAGTGAACACTGAAGCTTTCTTT. Translation gives CASSAGVNTEAFF. The whole variable domain, remainder taken from reference TRBV19 and TRBJ1-1, is DGGITQSPKYLFRKEGQNVTLSCEQNLNHDAMYWYRQDPGQGLRLIYYSQIVNDFQKGDIAEGYSVSREKKESFPLTVTSAQKNPTAFYLCASSAGVNTEAFFGQGTRLTVV.

The rearrangement links TRBV5-1 to TRBJ1-2, with D unresolved. Germline values: CDR1 SGHRS, CDR2 YFSETQ. Between the trimmed V and J ends, which lost 0 bases and 5 bases, there was a span of 14 bases. The CDR3 covers 15 residues. CDR3 region: CASSLGSADLYGYTF. The DNA of the CDR3 is TGCGCCAGCAGCTTGGGGTCGGCGGACCTATATGGCTACACCTTC.

The chain is built from TRBV18 and TRBJ2-7; 7 bases are a match to TRBD2. The trim removed 1 base at V and 3 bases at J, leaving 3 bases unmatched. This CDR3 has 14 amino acids. Germline CDR1 KGHSH, CDR2 LQKENI. The CDR3 loop is CASSPQERDYEQYF. For the CDR3, the DNA is TGTGCCAGCTCACCACAGGAGCGGGACTACGAGCAGTACTTC.

The chain has TRBV11-2 and TRBJ2-7; 11 nucleotides line up with TRBD1. The germline gives CDR1 SGHAT, CDR2 FQNNGV. J was trimmed by 3 bases and V by 4 bases; bases with no gene match: 11. This CDR3 spans 17 amino acids. The CDR3 reads CASSSIEDRGHNYEQYF. The CDR3 nucleotides read TGTGCCAGCAGCTCCATCGAGGACAGGGGGCATAACTACGAGCAGTACTTC.

The chain has TRBV6-1 and TRBJ1-1; TRBD1 matches at 8 bases. V dropped 0 bases and J dropped 3; count of bases not matched to a gene: 3. Germline CDR1 reads MNHNS; CDR2 reads SASEGT. This CDR3 has 15 residues. The CDR3 is CASSEAYRGYTEAFF. CDR3 DNA: TGTGCCAGCAGTGAAGCGTACAGGGGGTACACTGAAGCTTTCTTT.

This clone was seen just once. The rearrangement uses TRBV19 and TRBJ2-5; D might be TRBD1 (5 bases). Trimming shortened V by 4 bases and J by 2 bases, and 8 bases separated the two germline ends. The germline V gene encodes CDR1 LNHDA and CDR2 SQIVND (reference sequence). This CDR3 has 13 amino acids. CDR3 DNA sequence: TGTGCCAGTAGTAGACAGAAACAAGAGACCCAGTACTTC. Amino acid sequence: CASSRQKQETQYF.

The chain joins TRBV30 to TRBJ1-4; possible D gene TRBD1, 6 bases. The CDR3 covers 16 residues. CDR1 and CDR2 from the germline V gene are GTSNPN and SVGIG (reference sequence). The V and J ends lost 1 base and 4 bases respectively, with 16 bases between them. Here the CDR3 DNA reads TGTGCCTGGAGTGGGGGGCTCGGCCAGGGTAATGAAAAACTGTTTTTT. Its protein product is CAWSGGLGQGNEKLFF.